This is a list of T cell receptor beta chains from one sample in a study of vaccination effects on CD4 cells after COVID-19. These receptors have no identified antigens. Here immunoSEQ multiplex PCR was the method, and the copy in TCRdb shows in-frame clones only, minus some. The sample includes about 60,000 clones, about 73% of them seen just once. The sample consisted of CD4+ T cells from PBMCs cultured with HCoV-OC43 spike peptides, taken after COVID-19 vaccination. The receptors stem from a human donor who received a COVID-19 vaccine. CDR3s leave out the opening cysteine and the closing phenylalanine or tryptophan.

>TRBV5-6|11|TRBJ2-3
ATSHYSQWTQY
>TRBV19|12|TRBJ2-3
ASRNPGATDTQY
>TRBV6-4|13|TRBJ1-2
ASRRDTGGAYGYT
>TRBV11-2|13|TRBJ2-3
ASSLDLGGTDTQY
>TRBV7-9|11|TRBJ1-2
ASSLAGGYGYT
>TRBV4-1|15|TRBJ1-4
ASSLRTGLTTNEKLF
>TRBV4-3|12|TRBJ1-3
ASSNGQAGNTIY
>TRBV5-1|13|TRBJ1-4
ASSGQGATNEKLF
>TRBV7-8|14|TRBJ1-1
ASSLRDRGLGTEAF
>TRBV24-1|13|TRBJ1-4
ATSDSGQTNEKLF
>TRBV30|11|TRBJ1-5
AWSTSDRQPQH
>TRBV5-1|13|TRBJ2-2
ASSGTIPNTGELF
>TRBV30|13|TRBJ2-5
AFARLAGAGETQY
>TRBV10-1|12|TRBJ1-1
ASSDGGSKTEAF
>TRBV7-3|11|TRBJ2-2
ASSLTDVGELF
>TRBV6-5|11|TRBJ1-2
ASSPERVGGYT
>TRBV19|12|TRBJ1-2
ASRTQGGVHGYT
>TRBV5-8|12|TRBJ1-1
ASSLEGGNTEAF
>TRBV6-5|11|TRBJ2-3
ASSRVWRDTQY
>TRBV4-2|13|TRBJ1-2
ASSPGDRLIYGYT
>TRBV5-5|10|TRBJ2-1
ASSLTVNEQF
>TRBV2|8|TRBJ2-3
ASGTNTQY
>TRBV30|15|TRBJ1-1
AWASLWRDRESTEAF
>TRBV7-3|11|TRBJ2-3
ASSFGGRDTQY
>TRBV5-4|11|TRBJ2-5
ASSLDFQETQY
>TRBV5-4|11|TRBJ1-2
ASSLGLDYGYT
>TRBV10-1|11|TRBJ1-4
ASSDQGLGQLF
>TRBV3-1/TRBV3-2|10|TRBJ2-3
ASRQNTDTQY
>TRBV7-2|15|TRBJ1-3
ASSLVSIGGPGNTIY
>TRBV5-4|12|TRBJ1-2
ASSFPGNNYGYT
>TRBV3-1/TRBV3-2|14|TRBJ2-6
ASSSDRWDGANVLT
>TRBV6-6|12|TRBJ1-4
ASRTTGVGEKLF
>TRBV30|13|TRBJ2-3
AWTLRGGSADTQY
>TRBV7-9|11|TRBJ1-4
ASSRAPNEKLF
>TRBV29-1|12|TRBJ2-5
SVAPGQGAKTQY
>TRBV24-1|10|TRBJ2-3
ATSPGGDTQY
>TRBV7-2|11|TRBJ1-1
ASSFPGGGPAF
>TRBV7-2|12|TRBJ1-6
ASSFDRASSPLH
>TRBV21-1|12|TRBJ1-1
ASSKGQGGTEAF
>TRBV5-1|13|TRBJ1-3
ASSLGGARGNTIY
>TRBV7-9|13|TRBJ1-3
ASSSLAEAGNTIY
>TRBV24-1|12|TRBJ1-4
ATSGSGANEKLF
>TRBV5-4|12|TRBJ1-2
ASSHGTANYGYT
>TRBV9|13|TRBJ1-2
ASSATPQINYGYT
>TRBV9|13|TRBJ1-1
ASSVVASRVTEAF
>TRBV5-4|12|TRBJ1-4
ASSFRQVYRKLF
>TRBV14|14|TRBJ1-4
ASSQGQGTSNEKLF
>TRBV2|12|TRBJ1-5
ASSEATLNQPQH
>TRBV5-1|11|TRBJ1-1
ASSSSRTPEAF
>TRBV3-1/TRBV3-2|16|TRBJ2-5
ASSQAMRLAGEQETQY